This T cell receptor (beta chain) originates from a study of identifying expanded T cells in peripheral blood. Points from the study as a whole: Across healthy donors, higher total template counts meant significantly greater roughly 2-week count variance.

The CDR3 covers 16 residues. CDR1 is SGHNT and CDR2 is YYREEE in the germline V gene (reference sequence). J lost 3 bases, V lost 0 bases, and 6 bases had no gene match. Sequenced by immunoSEQ multiplex PCR; TCRdb stores in-frame clones only, minus some. The sample holds 70,000 to 100,000 clones, roughly 86% seen once. In the case of this clone: Its target is unknown.

Sequences were obtained from blood. The TCR was taken from a person aged 18 to 70 in good health. The V call is TRBV5-4, the J call TRBJ1-1; 9 bases line up with TRBD1. CDR3 loop: CASSLAGRTGDTEAFF. The CDR3 DNA sequence: TGTGCCAGCAGCTTGGCCGGAAGGACAGGGGACACTGAAGCTTTCTTT. The full variable domain, its missing parts supplied by reference TRBV5-4 and TRBJ1-1, is ETGVTQSPTHLIKTRGQQVTLRCSSQSGHNTVSWYQQALGQGPQFIFQYYREEENGRGNFPPRFSGLQFPNYSSELNVNALELDDSALYLCASSLAGRTGDTEAFFGQGTRLTVV.